The source of this TCR beta chain is a study of cytotoxic CD8 clonotypes in ibrutinib-treated CLL (dated by TCRdb to the early 2020s). General notes on the study: The cohort was composed of roughly ten relapsed/refractory and about 15 treatment-naive patients; IGHV unmutated status was identified in some 17 patients. Of the approximately 94 people in the trial, 26 had longitudinal samples available. Samples averaged 255,043 productive templates and about 94,000 productive rearrangements. Cryopreserved peripheral blood mononuclear cells were collected at three points: before therapy, at response, and at either sustained remission or disease progression. Every sample from remission and from progressive disease was obtained while the patients were still on ibrutinib. Partial responses were observed in 24 patients and complete responses in 2; after a median follow-up of 68 months, remission was maintained in approximately 14 patients and progression was observed in some twelve. Response samples were taken after a median of around 13 months on treatment, ranging from about 6 to 40 months. Findings and caveats that apply to the study as a whole: Sustained-remission and progressing patients did not have matched sampling times, and lymph node repertoires were not examined. Baseline clonality was found to be higher than that of age-matched healthy donors and was strongly correlated with circulating CD8+ T-cell counts. Public clonotypes were rare and either shrank or stayed stable during treatment, and the rise in clonality at ibrutinib response reflected expansion of private clonotypes. Clonality increased at ibrutinib response, stayed stable in sustained remission, and fell back toward baseline at progression.

In light of the paper, this sample's time point label describes: roughly 23 months on ibrutinib. For TCR beta library preparation, roughly 2 micrograms of genomic DNA were extracted from the cryopreserved PBMCs. High-throughput TCR beta sequencing was performed on longitudinal blood samples from CLL patients receiving ibrutinib monotherapy. The patients took part in an open-label, single-center phase 2 trial of ibrutinib monotherapy. The goal of deep resolution MiSeq sequencing was a depth between 1 in 1 million and 1 in 200,000 T cells, and coverage averaged 10x per clonotype. The immunoSEQ hsTCRB Kit was used to generate TCR beta libraries. From the authors' description of their analysis: The data were analyzed with ImmunoSEQ Analyzer and ImmunoSEQ Data Assistant, and V, D and J gene assignments followed IMGT definitions. Clonality, which ranges from 0 to 1, was calculated by subtracting the normalized Shannon entropy of productive rearrangement frequencies from one. Public clonotype analysis was restricted to overrepresented clonotypes comprising at least 0.05% of each patient's repertoire. Some 13 age-matched healthy donor repertoires from immuneACCESS served as clonality controls. TCRdb provides this immuneACCESS table in a form limited to in-frame rearrangements. Some clones are lacking; in checked studies, under half of them reflect an unresolved V gene, and why the rest are absent is not known. V, J and clone size derive from that table, while D and trimming were established from the DNA sequence. Across this sample there are some 50,000 clones, with around 60% seen only once. The ten largest account for over 20% of the sample.

Regarding this clone: What antigen it recognizes has not been identified. Base qualities are not at hand, and no much larger clone is one base apart.

The CDR3 runs 13 residues from the cysteine to the phenylalanine. Of the read, only the CDR3 DNA is kept; its 39 bases are in frame from base 1. V and J are trimmed by 4 bases and 4 bases, and the gene matches miss 4 bases of the junction. CDR1 and CDR2, looked up from the germline V gene, are SGHRS and YFSETQ. The sequence was obtained from a human donor with chronic lymphocytic leukemia. The rearrangement combines TRBV5-1 with TRBJ1-1, and TRBD1 matches 7 of the central bases. The sample was PBMCs, taken after 24 months of ibrutinib treatment. The CDR3 loop reads CASSGSGGTEAFF. The DNA sequence is TGCGCCAGCAGCGGGTCAGGGGGCACTGAAGCTTTCTTT.